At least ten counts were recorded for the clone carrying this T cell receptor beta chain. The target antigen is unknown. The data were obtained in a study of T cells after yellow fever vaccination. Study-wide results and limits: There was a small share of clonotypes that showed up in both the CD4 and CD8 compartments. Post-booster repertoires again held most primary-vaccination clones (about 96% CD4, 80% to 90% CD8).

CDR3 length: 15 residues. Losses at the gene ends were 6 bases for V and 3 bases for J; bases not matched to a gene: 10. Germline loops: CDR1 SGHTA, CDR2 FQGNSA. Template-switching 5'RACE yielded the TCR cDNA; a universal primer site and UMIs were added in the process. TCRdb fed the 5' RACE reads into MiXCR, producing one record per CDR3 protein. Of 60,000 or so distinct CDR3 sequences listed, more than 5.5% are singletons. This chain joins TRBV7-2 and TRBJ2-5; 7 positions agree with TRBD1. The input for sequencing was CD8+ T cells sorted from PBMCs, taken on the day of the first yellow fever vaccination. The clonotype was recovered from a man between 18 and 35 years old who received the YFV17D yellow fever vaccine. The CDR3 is CASSPLNRGEETQYF. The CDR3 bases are TGTGCCAGCAGTCCTCTAAACAGGGGAGAAGAGACCCAGTACTTC. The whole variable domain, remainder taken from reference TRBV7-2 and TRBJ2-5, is GAGVSQSPSNKVTEKGKDVELRCDPISGHTALYWYRQSLGQGLEFLIYFQGNSAPDKSGLPSDRFSAERTGGSVSTLTIQRTQQEDSAVYLCASSPLNRGEETQYFGPGTRLLVL.